These 32 T cell receptor beta chains originate from one sample sequenced in a study of radiation and T cells in renal cell carcinoma (dated by TCRdb to between 2020 and 2021). The time point label on this specimen signifies: blood 4 weeks post-SBRT, at nephrectomy. Per the publication, the treatment or condition label means: 15 Gy SBRT to primary tumor, nephrectomy 4 weeks later. The library was built by means of the immunoSEQ multiplex PCR assay. The immuneACCESS repertoire file appears here via TCRdb, limited to in-frame rearrangements. These files lack a portion of the clones; in checked studies, under half of the deficit traces to unresolved V genes, and the cause of the others is not known. The sample includes about 170,000 clones, with 88% observed a single time. The ten largest make up over 9% of the sample. Source: blood, taken from a patient whose treatment included radiotherapy and nephrectomy. The receptors derive from a woman aged 45-65 years with renal cell carcinoma.

V is TRBV29-1 and J is TRBJ2-3; 7 positions agree with TRBD1. The germline V gene has CDR1 SQVTM and CDR2 ANQGSEA. The CDR3 runs to 13 residues. Trimming cost V 6 bases and J 6 bases; bases outside gene matches: 9. CDR3 protein: CSVRTGLGDTQYF. The CDR3 coding sequence is TGCAGCGTCCGGACAGGACTGGGGGATACGCAGTATTTT.

The chain uses TRBV18 and TRBJ2-7, with 7 bases that match TRBD1. The CDR3 contains 15 residues. Trimming removed 3 bases from V and 3 bases from J; junction bases left unmatched: 8. CDR1 and CDR2 from the germline V gene are KGHSH and LQKENI. In DNA, the CDR3 is TGTGCCAGCTCACCCGCCGGGACAGAAAACTACGAGCAGTACTTC. As protein: CASSPAGTENYEQYF.

The rearrangement links TRBV6-5 to TRBJ2-3; TRBD2 matches at 11 bases. The J segment lost 5 bases and the V segment lost 6 bases, leaving 7 bases of the junction unmatched. This CDR3 has 15 residues. Germline-derived CDR1 and CDR2 are MNHEY and SVGAGI. The CDR3, as DNA: TGTGCCAGCAGCATAGCGGGGGGGCAAATAGATACGCAGTATTTT. Its translation: CASSIAGGQIDTQYF.

The chain recombines TRBV6-6 with TRBJ2-5, with D unresolved. V was shortened by 0 bases and J by 1 base, with 6 bases between the two germline ends. CDR1 is MNHNY and CDR2 is SVGAGI in the germline V gene (reference sequence). The CDR3 totals 14 residues. The CDR3 is CASSYSAGQETQYF. The CDR3 nucleotides are TGTGCCAGCAGTTACTCGGCTGGCCAAGAGACCCAGTACTTC.

This chain uses TRBV10-1 with TRBJ2-3, with no clear D. Germline CDR1 WNHNN, CDR2 SYGVQD (reference sequence). This CDR3 has 15 residues. The V gene lost 0 bases and the J gene lost 5 bases, with 12 bases spanning the gap. CDR3 loop: CASSESLLSKDTQYF. The CDR3 bases are TGCGCCAGCAGTGAGTCGCTCCTGTCAAAAGATACGCAGTATTTT.

J is TRBJ1-2 and V is TRBV7-2; no clear D gene. Germline CDR1 SGHTA, CDR2 FQGNSA. Trimming cost V 1 base and J 11 bases, with 14 bases left between them. This CDR3 is 13 amino acids long. The CDR3 nucleotides are TGTGCCAGCAGCTTAGTAAGGGAACAAGTTTACACCTTC. This encodes CASSLVREQVYTF. The entire variable domain, with the rest obtained from reference TRBV7-2 and TRBJ1-2, is as follows: GAGVSQSPSNKVTEKGKDVELRCDPISGHTALYWYRQSLGQGLEFLIYFQGNSAPDKSGLPSDRFSAERTGGSVSTLTIQRTQQEDSAVYLCASSLVREQVYTFGSGTRLTVV.

This chain links TRBV30 with TRBJ1-2; the D is unclear. This CDR3 has 10 amino acids. From germline, CDR1 is GTSNPN and CDR2 SVGIG (reference sequence). V dropped 5 bases and J dropped 8 bases, with 9 bases sitting between them. The CDR3 DNA reads TGTGCCTGGGAAGGTGTGGGCTACACCTTC. The encoded protein is CAWEGVGYTF.

This clone was seen a handful of times. This rearrangement joins TRBV11-2 to TRBJ1-6, with 11 bases aligning to TRBD1. Trimming cost V 2 bases and J 10 bases; bases outside gene matches: 4. CDR1 is SGHAT, CDR2 FQNNGV, per germline. The CDR3 spans 15 residues. The CDR3 bases are TGTGCCAGCAGCTTACTGGGACAGGGGGAATCACCCCTCCACTTT. This encodes CASSLLGQGESPLHF. Using reference TRBV11-2 and TRBJ1-6 for the parts outside the CDR3, the full variable domain is EAGVAQSPRYKIIEKRQSVAFWCNPISGHATLYWYQQILGQGPKLLIQFQNNGVVDDSQLPKDRFSAERLKGVDSTLKIQPAKLEDSAVYLCASSLLGQGESPLHFGNGTRLTVT.

The rearrangement joins TRBV2 to TRBJ2-3, with TRBD2 matching 8 bases. V was pared by 4 bases and J by 5 bases, with 5 bases of the junction left unmatched. Looked up from germline, CDR1 is SNHLY and CDR2 is FYNNEI. This CDR3 contains 14 residues. The CDR3 reads CASSADGGVDTQYF. The CDR3 nucleotides read TGTGCCAGCAGTGCTGACGGGGGGGTAGATACGCAGTATTTT.

This clone was picked up a small number of times. The rearrangement links TRBV11-1 to TRBJ2-5; D unresolved. The length of the CDR3 is 17 residues. Trimming shortened V by 1 base and J by 5 bases, and 20 bases separated the two germline ends. In germline, CDR1 is SGHAT, CDR2 FQDESV (reference sequence). The CDR3 here is CASSLGIKFTKGETQYF. CDR3 in DNA: TGTGCCAGCAGCTTAGGCATCAAGTTCACCAAAGGGGAGACCCAGTACTTC.

The chain couples TRBV7-2 to TRBJ2-2, with TRBD2 identical over 11 bases. Trimming took 5 bases from V and 3 from J; bases not matched to a gene: 8. CDR1 is SGHTA and CDR2 is FQGNSA in the germline V gene. CDR3 length: 17 amino acids. DNA for the CDR3: TGTGCCAGCAGCCGGGAAATAGCGGGGGGGTACACCGGGGAGCTGTTTTTT. Translated, it gives CASSREIAGGYTGELFF.

This chain uses TRBV11-3 with TRBJ2-6; possibly TRBD1 or TRBD2 for D (6 bases each). There are 15 residues in the CDR3. V was shortened by 4 bases and J by 2 bases, with 9 bases between the two germline ends. The germline V gene encodes CDR1 SGHNT and CDR2 YENEEA. In nucleotides, the CDR3 is TGTGCCAGCAGCTCAGGGGAGGCTGGGGCCAACGTCCTGACTTTC. Translated, it gives CASSSGEAGANVLTF. Based on the CDR3 plus reference TRBV11-3 and TRBJ2-6, the full variable domain is EAGVVQSPRYKIIEKKQPVAFWCNPISGHNTLYWYLQNLGQGPELLIRYENEEAVDDSQLPKDRFSAERLKGVDSTLKIQPAELGDSAVYLCASSSGEAGANVLTFGAGSRLTVL.

The chain recombines TRBV6-1 with TRBJ2-7, with D unclear. The CDR3 sequence is 11 residues long. V lost 7 bases to trimming and J lost 4 bases, with 8 bases between them. Germline CDR1 MNHNS, CDR2 SASEGT. This CDR3 is CASTSPYEQYF. CDR3 DNA: TGTGCCAGCACCAGTCCGTACGAGCAGTACTTC.

The table lists this clone with a count of one. The chain links TRBV4-2 to TRBJ2-6; D uncertain. Germline CDR1 is LGHNA and CDR2 is YNFKEQ. This CDR3 region has 16 residues. The V end lost 1 base, the J end lost 4 bases, and 11 bases lay between the germline ends. Written as DNA, the CDR3 is TGTGCCAGCAGCCAAGTTCTCGGTCGCGGGGCCAACGTCCTGACTTTC. Translating it yields CASSQVLGRGANVLTF.

The V and J genes are TRBV6-5 and TRBJ1-2, with TRBD1 as a possible D gene (6 bases). Trimming cost V 1 base and J 7 bases, with 10 bases left between them. The CDR3 has 13 residues. Germline CDR1 MNHEY, CDR2 SVGAGI. The DNA of the CDR3 is TGTGCCAGCAGTTACTACAGGGAGGGTGGCTACACCTTC. This codes for CASSYYREGGYTF.

The V call is TRBV13, the J call TRBJ2-3, with a tentative D call TRBD2 (5 bases). Germline CDR1 and CDR2: PRHDT and FYEKMQ (reference sequence). The V end was cut by 4 bases, the J end by 3 bases, with 11 bases between. The CDR3 loop spans 14 amino acids. CDR3 sequence: CASSSRRRTDTQYF. As DNA, the CDR3 is TGTGCCAGCAGCTCCCGGAGGAGGACAGATACGCAGTATTTT.

This chain links TRBV18 with TRBJ1-2; TRBD1 matches 8 bases. CDR1 is KGHSH, CDR2 LQKENI, per germline. The junction had 6 bases not matched to a gene; V was cut back by 6 bases and J by 6 bases. CDR3 length equals 13 residues. The CDR3 is CASSQTGDHGYTF. The CDR3 bases are TGTGCCAGCTCGCAGACAGGGGATCATGGCTACACCTTC. The variable domain in full, completed from reference TRBV18 and TRBJ1-2, reads NAGVMQNPRHLVRRRGQEARLRCSPMKGHSHVYWYRQLPEEGLKFMVYLQKENIIDESGMPKERFSAEFPKEGPSILRIQQVVRGDSAAYFCASSQTGDHGYTFGSGTRLTVV.

This rearrangement joins TRBV5-1 to TRBJ2-2; D is undetermined. V lost 3 bases and J 2 bases, leaving 8 bases between the germline ends. The germline V gene encodes CDR1 SGHRS and CDR2 YFSETQ. The CDR3 covers 14 residues. This chain's CDR3 is CASSYTLNTGELFF. The CDR3 DNA reads TGCGCCAGCAGCTACACCTTAAACACCGGGGAGCTGTTTTTT.

This clone has just a few counts. The J gene is TRBJ1-1, the V gene TRBV6-5; D not certain. The germline V and J ends were trimmed by 6 bases and 1 base, with 3 bases remaining between them. This CDR3 region has 11 residues. Per the germline V gene, CDR1 is MNHEY and CDR2 is SVGAGI. Here the CDR3 reads CASSRNTEAFF. The CDR3 region has the DNA TGTGCCAGCAGCCGGAACACTGAAGCTTTCTTT.

This clone appeared once. The chain employs TRBV7-8 and TRBJ2-4, with a weak D call TRBD1 (6 bases). CDR3 length: 17 amino acids. Per the germline V gene, CDR1 is SGHVS and CDR2 is FQNEAQ. Trimming left V 1 base short and J 1 base short, with 14 bases between. This CDR3 reads CASSLVMAGVAKNIQYF. The CDR3 DNA sequence: TGTGCCAGCAGCTTAGTTATGGCAGGGGTGGCCAAAAACATTCAGTACTTC.

The rearrangement links TRBV6-5 to TRBJ2-7; TRBD1 agrees at 7 bases. V was clipped by 6 bases and J by 5 bases; unmatched bases: 10. Germline assignment: CDR1 MNHEY and CDR2 SVGAGI. CDR3 length equals 14 residues. The CDR3 nucleotides are TGTGCCAGCAGGACCCCCAGGGGGTTCAACGAGCAGTACTTC. Encoded protein: CASRTPRGFNEQYF.

In its sample, this clone was seen once. This chain joins TRBV7-9 and TRBJ1-1; a possible D gene is TRBD1 (6 bases). This CDR3 is 15 amino acids long. Trimming removed 1 base from V and 0 bases from J, with 9 bases in between. Germline CDR1 is SEHNR and CDR2 is FQNEAQ (reference sequence). The CDR3, as DNA: TGTGCCAGCAGCTTAGGGACAGCTATGAACACTGAAGCTTTCTTT. It codes for CASSLGTAMNTEAFF.

The V gene is TRBV29-1, the J gene TRBJ2-2; TRBD1 matches at 7 bases. Germline V CDR1 and CDR2: SQVTM, ANQGSEA. The CDR3 has 14 amino acids. V was pared by 6 bases and J by 1 base, with 5 bases of the junction left unmatched. Here the CDR3 DNA reads TGCAGCGTACATAGACAGGGGAACACCGGGGAGCTGTTTTTT. Translating gives CSVHRQGNTGELFF.

The rearrangement uses TRBV15 and TRBJ2-7, with D hard to call. This CDR3 is built from 13 residues. The V gene lost 0 bases and the J gene lost 8 bases, with 11 bases spanning the gap. Germline values: CDR1 LNHNV, CDR2 YYDKDF (reference sequence). This CDR3 reads CATSRDVQSKQYF. Written as DNA, the CDR3 is TGTGCCACCAGCAGAGACGTTCAGAGTAAGCAGTACTTC.

This rearrangement joins TRBV9 to TRBJ2-5; 8 bases line up with TRBD1. Germline trimming cut 4 bases from V and 5 bases from J; bases unmatched to any gene: 7. Germline CDR1 SGDLS, CDR2 YYNGEE. CDR3 size: 14 residues. The CDR3 sequence: CASSPTGEGETQYF. As DNA, the CDR3 is TGTGCCAGCAGCCCGACAGGGGAAGGTGAGACCCAGTACTTC.

The CDR3 sequence is CASSYSGATYNEQFF. The CDR3 DNA reads TGTGCCAGCAGTTACTCTGGCGCTACCTACAATGAGCAGTTCTTC. This chain joins TRBV6-5 and TRBJ2-1, with D uncertain. Germline V gene sequence: CDR1 MNHEY, CDR2 SVGAGI. Trimming removed 0 bases from V and 2 bases from J, with 8 bases in between. The CDR3 covers 15 residues.

The chain joins TRBV6-6 to TRBJ2-5, with a weak D call TRBD2 (6 bases). Trimming stripped 0 bases from V and 1 base from J, with 6 bases between. The CDR3 spans 14 residues. The germline V gene encodes CDR1 MNHNY and CDR2 SVGAGI (reference sequence). The CDR3 loop is CASSYSGLQETQYF. Here the CDR3 DNA reads TGTGCCAGCAGTTACTCGGGACTCCAAGAGACCCAGTACTTC.

The genes are TRBV6-1 and TRBJ2-2, with D tentatively TRBD2 (6 bases). The CDR3 contains 14 residues. Germline V gene data show CDR1 as MNHNS and CDR2 as SASEGT. V lost 9 bases to trimming and J lost 4 bases, with 15 bases between them. The CDR3 protein is CASFSGRGTGELFF. The CDR3 nucleotides are TGTGCCAGTTTTAGCGGCCGTGGCACCGGGGAGCTGTTTTTT.

The chain carries TRBV7-9 and TRBJ2-1; D is unclear. The germline gives CDR1 SEHNR, CDR2 FQNEAQ (reference sequence). The length of the CDR3 is 14 residues. Deletions cut 5 bases from V and 2 bases from J, with 10 bases between. In DNA form, the CDR3 reads TGTGCCAGCAGCGCAAGCCGGGCCTACAATGAGCAGTTCTTC. Protein sequence: CASSASRAYNEQFF. Full variable domain (remainder filled in from reference TRBV7-9 and TRBJ2-1): DTGVSQNPRHKITKRGQNVTFRCDPISEHNRLYWYRQTLGQGPEFLTYFQNEAQLEKSRLLSDRFSAERPKGSFSTLEIQRTEQGDSAMYLCASSASRAYNEQFFGPGTRLTVL.

Worth noting for this clone: This sample also contains other DNA sequences that code for the same CDR3. V is TRBV18 and J is TRBJ1-1, with no clear D. Trimming removed 6 bases at V and 1 base at J, with 6 bases between. CDR1 is KGHSH and CDR2 is LQKENI in the germline V gene. This CDR3 comprises 12 residues. The CDR3 is CASSPENTEAFF. The CDR3, as DNA: TGTGCCAGCTCGCCAGAGAACACTGAAGCTTTCTTT.

V is TRBV2 and J is TRBJ1-5, with no clear D. Germline V CDR1 and CDR2: SNHLY, FYNNEI. V was cut by 2 bases and J by 3 bases, with 11 bases left in between. This CDR3 is built from 15 residues. The CDR3 DNA reads TGTGCCAGCAGTGAAATCACCAGGTCCAATCAGCCCCAGCATTTT. This encodes CASSEITRSNQPQHF. The full variable domain, in which reference TRBV2 and TRBJ1-5 provide the parts outside the CDR3, is EPEVTQTPSHQVTQMGQEVILRCVPISNHLYFYWYRQILGQKVEFLVSFYNNEISEKSEIFDDQFSVERPDGSNFTLKIRSTKLEDSAMYFCASSEITRSNQPQHFGDGTRLSIL.

The J gene is TRBJ1-5, the V gene TRBV11-2; D possibly corresponds to TRBD1 (6 bases). Trimming cost V 5 bases and J 0 bases, with 14 bases left between them. Germline values: CDR1 SGHAT, CDR2 FQNNGV. CDR3 length: 16 residues. The CDR3 bases are TGTGCCAGCAGCGCGGACAGCCTTTATAGCAATCAGCCCCAGCATTTT. It specifies CASSADSLYSNQPQHF.